This section outlines one TCR beta chain sequence together with its context. This clonotype has just a few counts. Its antigen is still unknown. The record has no base qualities; no much larger clone is one base away. From the germline V gene (reference sequence), CDR1 is LGHDT and CDR2 is YNNKEL. The trim is 2 bases for V and 6 bases for J, with a gap of 17 bases between the germline ends. The CDR3 measures 15 amino acids from cysteine to phenylalanine. This entry keeps only the CDR3 DNA: 45 bases, framed from base 1. This record belongs to a study of T-cell reconstitution after alpha-beta-depleted transplantation in children (dated by TCRdb to 2015 to 2016). As for the study more broadly: T-cell immune reconstitution after TCRalphabeta/CD19-depleted allogeneic hematopoietic cell transplantation in children was quantitatively tracked in the study by means of TCR repertoire profiling. Results the study describes overall, beyond this receptor: In some patients, high TCRbeta diversity at day 60 was attributed to recipient T cells and intrathymic progenitors that had survived conditioning. About two months after transplant, the apparently early recovery of alphabetaT-cell counts reportedly depended on just several hundred clones that had expanded rapidly and came from non-depleted graft cells. Over subsequent months, a decline in hyperexpanded clone frequencies was noted, and after one year, T-cell counts and TCRbeta diversity were mostly ascribed to newly produced T cells.

Reading the label with the study, this specimen's treatment or condition is: allogeneic hematopoietic cell transplantation with graft depleted of TCRalphabeta T cells and CD19 B cells. Transplant recipients were children who received TCRalphabeta/CD19-depleted allogeneic hematopoietic cell grafts. Receptors were amplified or captured by PCR. TCRdb lists the instrument as Illumina HiSeq 2500. Molecular barcoding was employed in the preparation of TCR libraries, with unique molecular identifiers being used to normalize TCRbeta repertoire quantification. TCRdb's own reprocessing of the public reads used fastp at Q25 and MiXCR and kept productive beta chains. Here each entry gathers all rows of one CDR3 protein and keeps the most common genes and DNA. Counted in this sample were 250,000 to 300,000 distinct CDR3 sequences; almost 8% of them appeared once. Around 10% of the sample lies in the top ten.

The sample in question was peripheral blood, obtained 360 days after TCRalphabeta/CD19-depleted stem cell transplant. The chain is assembled from TRBV3-1 and TRBJ2-7; no D gene is confidently identified. This receptor was taken from a female patient aged 2 to 10 who had a stem cell transplant for Fanconi anemia, so the T cells may come from the graft donor. The CDR3 protein is CASSQYGPLGSEQYF. The sequenced DNA is TGTGCCAGCAGCCAATACGGACCGCTAGGGTCCGAGCAGTACTTC.